The rows below give T cell receptor beta chains drawn from one sample of a study of CD8 T cells in Susac syndrome. TCRdb re-called the immunoSEQ multiplex PCR reads with MiXCR, one entry per CDR3 protein. The profile shows around 200,000 distinct CDR3 sequences, roughly 90% of them singletons. The sequencing sample was made of CD8+ T cells from PBMCs. The receptors stem from a human donor with multiple sclerosis. Both conserved end residues are part of each CDR3. The D gene is left open where the match is weak. The size of a clone is reported for some rows only, either as once, few or many, or as a class for expanded clones.

size	D	V	J	DNA	CDR3
-	TRBD2	TRBV10-3	TRBJ2-1	TGTGCCATCAGTGAGTCTTCTTCGGGGGGGCTCGAGAATGAGCAGTTCTTC	CAISESSSGGLENEQFF
-	-	TRBV11-2	TRBJ2-1	TGTGCCAGCAGCTTAGTGTATGGGGTTAACAATGAGCAGTTCTTC	CASSLVYGVNNEQFF
-	-	TRBV7-2	TRBJ2-1	TGTGCCAGCAGCTTTTTCTCGGGCCACAATGAGCAGTTCTTC	CASSFFSGHNEQFF
-	-	TRBV11-2	TRBJ2-1	TGTGCCAGCAGCTTAGTCAACCCGGGGAATGAGCAGTTCTTC	CASSLVNPGNEQFF
-	-	TRBV4-1	TRBJ1-1	TGCGCCAGCAGCCAGGGGCCTGAAGCTTTCTTT	CASSQGPEAFF
-	-	TRBV2	TRBJ1-5	TGTGCCAGCAGCATAGGACAGACGGATCAGCCCCAGCATTTT	CASSIGQTDQPQHF
-	-	TRBV4-1	TRBJ2-2	TGCGCCAGCAGCCAAGCTGGGCTTCACACCGGGGAGCTGTTTTTT	CASSQAGLHTGELFF
-	TRBD2	TRBV6-5	TRBJ2-3	TGTGCCAGCAGGGAGGGGACTAGCGATACGCAGTATTTT	CASREGTSDTQYF
-	-	TRBV5-1	TRBJ2-3	TGCGCCAGCACAGGCGGAGCCACAGATACGCAGTATTTT	CASTGGATDTQYF
few	TRBD1	TRBV19	TRBJ1-5	TGTGCCAGTAGTCCAGGACAGGGGAATCAGCCCCAGCATTTT	CASSPGQGNQPQHF
once	-	TRBV4-3	TRBJ2-1	TGCGCCAGTCGCTTAGCGGTAAGCTCCTACAATGAGCAGTTCTTC	CASRLAVSSYNEQFF
-	TRBD2	TRBV7-3	TRBJ2-4	TGTGCCAGCGGGCCTGGGGAGGGCATTCAGTACTTC	CASGPGEGIQYF
-	-	TRBV27	TRBJ2-7	TGTGCCAGCAGCCCTAGGGGGTACTCCTACGAGCAGTACTTC	CASSPRGYSYEQYF
-	-	TRBV11-2	TRBJ2-7	TGTGCCAGCAGCTTAGAATCTTCCCTGTTCGAGCAGTACTTC	CASSLESSLFEQYF
-	-	TRBV9	TRBJ2-6	TGTGCCAGCAGGGGAGACCCTACGTCAGGGGGGGCCAACGTCCTGACTTTC	CASRGDPTSGGANVLTF
-	TRBD1	TRBV3-1	TRBJ1-2	TGTGCCAGCAGCCCGCCACAGGGGGCGAGCCATGGCTACACCTTC	CASSPPQGASHGYTF
-	-	TRBV7-9	TRBJ1-2	TGTGCCAGCAGCGGGACTCCCGCGGGCTATGGCTACACCTTC	CASSGTPAGYGYTF
once	-	TRBV12-3/TRBV12-4	TRBJ1-6	TGTGCCAGCAGTTTCAAGGCAGGGGCAAGGTATTCACCCCTCCACTTT	CASSFKAGARYSPLHF
-	TRBD1	TRBV12-3/TRBV12-4	TRBJ1-2	TGTGCCAGCAGTCCGACAGGGGAGTCGATGGGCTACACCTTC	CASSPTGESMGYTF
-	-	TRBV29-1	TRBJ1-1	TGCAGCGTTTTCAGGGGTACTGAAGCTTTCTTT	CSVFRGTEAFF
-	-	TRBV3-1	TRBJ2-3	TGTGCCAGCAGCCAAGATCATGGCCCCAACCCCACAGATACGCAGTATTTT	CASSQDHGPNPTDTQYF
-	-	TRBV4-3	TRBJ2-1	TGCGCCAGCAGCCAAGATCATAGGGATCAAAATGAGCAGTTCTTC	CASSQDHRDQNEQFF
-	-	TRBV24-1	TRBJ2-2	TGTGCCACCAGCAAACAGGAAAACACCGGGGAGCTGTTTTTT	CATSKQENTGELFF
-	TRBD2	TRBV2	TRBJ2-7	TGTGCCAGCGGCCGAGCGGGGGAGCCCTACGAGCAGTACTTC	CASGRAGEPYEQYF
-	TRBD2	TRBV12-3/TRBV12-4	TRBJ2-1	TGTGCCAGCAGCTTGGGCAAGCGGGGGGTCGATGAGCAGTTCTTC	CASSLGKRGVDEQFF
-	-	TRBV21-1	TRBJ1-1	TGTGCCAGCAGCAAAGCAGGGAGGGACACTGAAGCTTTCTTT	CASSKAGRDTEAFF
-	-	TRBV20-1	TRBJ1-1	TGCAGTGCTAGGGGGTGGGAAGCTGAAGCTTTCTTT	CSARGWEAEAFF
-	-	TRBV7-9	TRBJ1-2	TGTGCCAGCAGCTTTGGCGAATTTATCTATGGCTACACCTTC	CASSFGEFIYGYTF
-	-	TRBV6-6	TRBJ2-3	TGTGCCAGCAGCAGATTCGCCTCGAGCACAGATACGCAGTATTTT	CASSRFASSTDTQYF
-	TRBD2	TRBV12-3/TRBV12-4	TRBJ2-3	TGTGCCAGCAGTTTCCTGGGACTAGCGGGGGGGCAGGGAGATACGCAGTATTTT	CASSFLGLAGGQGDTQYF
once	-	TRBV12-3/TRBV12-4	TRBJ1-1	TGTGCCAGCAGTCCCCCGGATCGACTACCGGGTGAAGCTTTCTTT	CASSPPDRLPGEAFF
once	-	TRBV5-6	TRBJ1-1	TGTGCCAGCGAAGATTCCGGAGAGGCTGAAGCTTTCTTT	CASEDSGEAEAFF
-	TRBD2	TRBV5-1	TRBJ2-1	TGCGCCAGCAGCGCCCAGACTAGCGGGCCATACAATGAGCAGTTCTTC	CASSAQTSGPYNEQFF
-	-	TRBV3-1	TRBJ2-1	TGTGCCAGCAGCCAAGTTCGGGGGAGTTATCGCAATGAGCAGTTCTTC	CASSQVRGSYRNEQFF
-	-	TRBV6-5	TRBJ1-2	TGTGCCAGCAGCCCGACGGAGAGTGATGGCTACACCTTC	CASSPTESDGYTF
-	-	TRBV15	TRBJ2-7	TGTGCCACGAAGGGGGACACAGATTCCTACGAGCAGTACTTC	CATKGDTDSYEQYF
-	-	TRBV7-2	TRBJ2-3	TGTGCCAGCACCTTCGGACCAGATACGCAGTATTTT	CASTFGPDTQYF
-	TRBD2	TRBV11-2	TRBJ2-1	TGTGCCAGCAGCCCGAGCGCGGGGGGCTACAATGAGCAGTTCTTC	CASSPSAGGYNEQFF
-	TRBD1	TRBV14	TRBJ2-7	TGTGCCAGCAGCCAGGTCCGGACAGGGAGCTACGAGCAGTACTTC	CASSQVRTGSYEQYF
-	TRBD2	TRBV29-1	TRBJ2-7	TGCAGCGTTGAATTGGGGAAAGGACTAGCGGACTCCTACGAGCAGTACTTC	CSVELGKGLADSYEQYF
-	TRBD1	TRBV6-1	TRBJ2-7	TGTGCCAGCAGGTCGGGACAGGCCTCCTCCTACGAGCAGTACTTC	CASRSGQASSYEQYF
-	TRBD1	TRBV19	TRBJ1-2	TGTGCCAGTAGTATGGGGACAGTCTATGGCTACACCTTC	CASSMGTVYGYTF
-	TRBD2	TRBV5-4	TRBJ2-7	TGTGCCAGCAGCGGCGGGACTAGCGTAGCCTACGAGCAGTACTTC	CASSGGTSVAYEQYF
-	TRBD2	TRBV13	TRBJ2-7	TGTGCCAGCAGCTTAAGGGGACTAGCCTACGAGCAGTACTTC	CASSLRGLAYEQYF
once	-	TRBV7-9	TRBJ1-2	TGTGCCAGCGGCCTTCGGGATCACTATGGCTACACCTTC	CASGLRDHYGYTF
once	-	TRBV13	TRBJ1-2	TGTGCCAGCAGCTTATTCCAAGGGGGCTATGGCTACACCTTC	CASSLFQGGYGYTF
-	-	TRBV27	TRBJ2-3	TGTGCCAGCAGACCTTACGGGACAGATACGCAGTATTTT	CASRPYGTDTQYF
once	TRBD1	TRBV9	TRBJ1-2	TGTGCCAGCAGCGCCTCAAGGGACAGGGTTAACTATGGCTACACCTTC	CASSASRDRVNYGYTF
-	-	TRBV5-1	TRBJ1-1	TGCGCCAGCAGTACAGGGATAGCTGAAGCTTTCTTT	CASSTGIAEAFF
-	-	TRBV9	TRBJ2-1	TGTGCCAGCACCAATGAGCAGTTCTTC	CASTNEQFF
-	TRBD1	TRBV2	TRBJ2-1	TGTGCCAGCAGTGATTTAGGGACAGGGTGGAATGAGCAGTTCTTC	CASSDLGTGWNEQFF
-	-	TRBV4-3	TRBJ2-4	TGCGCCAGCAGCCAAGATTGGAGCCAGGGGAGTCAGTACTTC	CASSQDWSQGSQYF
-	-	TRBV19	TRBJ1-6	TGTGCCAGTACCAAAGGGTACAGGGATAATTCACCCCTCCACTTT	CASTKGYRDNSPLHF